Given below is one T cell receptor (beta chain) in context. Authors' methods: Estimated nucleated cell counts came from reference gene primer amplification. Data came from immunoSEQ multiplex PCR; TCRdb stores just in-frame clones and leaves some out. V and J calls and clone size are those listed in that table; D and trimming were worked out from the DNA. The table shows 140,000 to 150,000 clones, with 65% to 85% occurring only once. The record originates from a study of blood T cell repertoires in COVID-19. Study at large: Researchers got acute and convalescent COVID-19 samples from the United States, Italy and Spain. Nucleic acid was either cDNA or gDNA, and it came from T cells, B-cell-depleted T cells, or PBMCs.

Trimming removed 8 bases from V and 2 bases from J, with 6 bases in between. Germline V gives CDR1 LNHDA, CDR2 SQIVND (reference sequence). CDR3 size: 11 residues. Sequencing input: peripheral blood. The J gene is TRBJ2-5, the V gene TRBV19; no reliable D call. The sequence came from a man between 45 and 60 years old with active or convalescent COVID-19. The CDR3 loop is CASGLQETQYF. CDR3 nucleotides: TGTGCCAGTGGGCTTCAAGAGACCCAGTACTTC.